This T cell receptor (beta chain) was captured in a study of T cell clonotyping in hematopoietic cell transplantation. The data were produced by immunoSEQ multiplex PCR, yet TCRdb's version contains in-frame clones alone and is incomplete. The table shows 7,000 to 9,000 clones, with approximately 94% occurring only once. General study points: Broader posttransplant TCR repertoire diversity was predicted by graft donor and pretransplant recipient Inverse Simpson Index values.

This clone is a singleton in its sample. Its antigen remains unknown. CDR3 size: 13 residues. Trimming took 2 bases from V and 1 from J, leaving 5 bases between them. The germline CDR1 and CDR2 sequences are MNHEY and SMNVEV (reference sequence). The V call is TRBV27, the J call TRBJ1-2; the D is unclear. The specimen comprised peripheral blood mononuclear cells, sampled 30 days after allogeneic stem cell transplant. This receptor was taken from a male patient between 55 and 70 years old who had an allogeneic stem cell transplant from an unrelated donor, so T cells may come from the graft donor. Some clones in this sample may be carry-over from other donors' samples. This chain's CDR3 is CASSLKGNYGYTF. DNA of the CDR3: TGTGCCAGCAGTTTAAAGGGTAACTATGGCTACACCTTC.